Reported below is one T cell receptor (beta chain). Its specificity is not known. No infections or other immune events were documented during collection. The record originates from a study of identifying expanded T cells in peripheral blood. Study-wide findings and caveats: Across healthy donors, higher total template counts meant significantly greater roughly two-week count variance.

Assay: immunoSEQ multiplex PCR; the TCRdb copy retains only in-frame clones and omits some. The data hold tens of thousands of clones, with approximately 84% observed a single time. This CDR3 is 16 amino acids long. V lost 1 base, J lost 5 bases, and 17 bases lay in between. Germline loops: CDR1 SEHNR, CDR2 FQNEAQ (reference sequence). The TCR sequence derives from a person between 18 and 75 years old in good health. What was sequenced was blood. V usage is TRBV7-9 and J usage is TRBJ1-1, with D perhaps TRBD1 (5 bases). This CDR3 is CASSLVLRGGWTEAFF. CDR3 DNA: TGTGCCAGCAGCTTAGTCCTACGGGGGGGTTGGACTGAAGCTTTCTTT.